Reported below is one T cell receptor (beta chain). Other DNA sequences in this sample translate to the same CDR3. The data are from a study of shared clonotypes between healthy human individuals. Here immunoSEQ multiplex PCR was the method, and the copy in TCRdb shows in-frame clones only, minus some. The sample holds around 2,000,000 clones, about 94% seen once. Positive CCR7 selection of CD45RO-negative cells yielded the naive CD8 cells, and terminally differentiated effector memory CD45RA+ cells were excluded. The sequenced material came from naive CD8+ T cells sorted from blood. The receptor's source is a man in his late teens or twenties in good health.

For the CDR3, the DNA is TGTGCCAGCAGCTTAAACATCGCCTACGAGCAGTACTTC. Its protein is CASSLNIAYEQYF. The chain has TRBV27 and TRBJ2-7; D is unresolved. Deletions cut 6 bases from V and 2 bases from J, with 11 bases between. Per germline, CDR1 MNHEY and CDR2 SMNVEV (reference sequence). The CDR3 consists of 13 residues.